The 12 T cell receptor beta chains below come from one sample, sequenced in a study of blood T cell repertoires in COVID-19 (dated by TCRdb to between 2020 and 2021). To prepare the library, the immunoSEQ multiplex PCR assay was applied. Held by TCRdb, this immuneACCESS table contains in-frame sequences only and omits some clones. Under half of the omission traces to an unresolved V gene where checked; the cause of the rest is unknown. This sample holds a few hundred thousand clones; about 90% were observed only once. Of the sample, less than 3.5% falls within the top ten clones. The material sequenced was peripheral blood. These receptors were taken from a woman aged 25-40 years with COVID-19, enrolled during active disease.

CDR3 in amino acids: CAIRDGWTEGGYTF. Here the CDR3 DNA reads TGTGCCATCAGAGATGGGTGGACTGAGGGCGGCTACACCTTC. The chain employs TRBV10-3 and TRBJ1-2; D gene unclear. The V end lost 6 bases, the J end lost 8 bases, and 19 bases lay between the germline ends. This CDR3 has 14 residues. The germline gives CDR1 ENHRY, CDR2 SYGVKD.

In DNA, the CDR3 is TGTGCCAGCAGCTTAGGGGGACAATATAATTCACCCCTCCACTTT. It encodes CASSLGGQYNSPLHF. The rearrangement links TRBV11-3 to TRBJ1-6, with D possibly being TRBD1 (6 bases). The CDR3 runs to 15 residues. Deletions cut 1 base from V and 4 bases from J, with 8 bases between. Germline loops: CDR1 SGHNT, CDR2 YENEEA.

The chain carries TRBV29-1 and TRBJ1-1; TRBD1 is a possible D gene (5 bases). The CDR3 spans 13 residues. Per the germline V gene, CDR1 is SQVTM and CDR2 is ANQGSEA. V dropped 8 bases and J dropped 1 base, with 14 bases sitting between them. The CDR3 is CSSRRGGNTEAFF. CDR3 DNA: TGCAGCTCCCGGCGGGGGGGGAACACTGAAGCTTTCTTT.

The V and J genes are TRBV9 and TRBJ1-1, with 12 bases identical to TRBD1. CDR1 is SGDLS and CDR2 is YYNGEE in the germline V gene. V trimming: 7 bases; J trimming: 5 bases; junction bases outside the gene matches: 6. There are 14 residues in the CDR3. CDR3 residues: CASGTGGRLTEAFF. In nucleotides, the CDR3 is TGTGCCAGCGGGACAGGGGGCAGGCTGACTGAAGCTTTCTTT.

V and J are TRBV28 and TRBJ1-5, with 10 bases identical to TRBD1. Germline trimming cut 5 bases from V and 1 base from J; bases unmatched to any gene: 2. The CDR3 runs 15 residues. Germline V gene lookup returns CDR1 MDHEN and CDR2 SYDVKM. The CDR3 coding sequence is TGTGCCAGCAGTGCGGACAGGGGGAGCAATCAGCCCCAGCATTTT. This codes for CASSADRGSNQPQHF.

The V gene is TRBV19, the J gene TRBJ1-3; TRBD1 agrees at 7 bases. CDR1 is LNHDA and CDR2 is SQIVND in the germline V gene (reference sequence). J gave up 0 bases and V 6 bases, and 2 bases lay outside the gene matches. This CDR3 contains 14 residues. The CDR3 DNA sequence: TGTGCCAGTAGAGAGGGGGCCTCTGGAAACACCATATATTTT. Amino acids: CASREGASGNTIYF. The whole variable domain, remainder taken from reference TRBV19 and TRBJ1-3, is DGGITQSPKYLFRKEGQNVTLSCEQNLNHDAMYWYRQDPGQGLRLIYYSQIVNDFQKGDIAEGYSVSREKKESFPLTVTSAQKNPTAFYLCASREGASGNTIYFGEGSWLTVV.

This chain connects TRBV19 to TRBJ2-7; D is perhaps TRBD1 (5 bases). V dropped 4 bases and J dropped 7 bases, with 11 bases sitting between them. Germline loops: CDR1 LNHDA, CDR2 SQIVND (reference sequence). There are 12 residues in the CDR3. The CDR3 sequence: CASSTAGLEQYF. DNA of the CDR3: TGTGCCAGTAGTACCGCAGGGCTGGAGCAGTACTTC.

V usage is TRBV5-1 and J usage is TRBJ2-1; 7 bases are shared with TRBD2. The CDR3 sequence is 14 residues long. Losses at the gene ends were 5 bases for V and 4 bases for J; bases not matched to a gene: 6. Germline V gene sequence: CDR1 SGHRS, CDR2 YFSETQ. The CDR3 DNA is TGCGCCAGCAGTTTGAGCGGGGTTTACAATGAGCAGTTCTTC. This gives the protein CASSLSGVYNEQFF.

This chain uses TRBV27 with TRBJ2-1; D might be TRBD1 (6 bases). Germline CDR1 and CDR2: MNHEY and SMNVEV (reference sequence). Deletions cut 5 bases from V and 9 bases from J, with 17 bases between. This CDR3 is 14 amino acids long. This CDR3 reads CASSPDMGAGEQFF. The DNA for the CDR3 is TGTGCCAGCAGTCCCGATATGGGGGCCGGTGAGCAGTTCTTC.

V and J are TRBV5-4 and TRBJ1-2; TRBD1 matches 7 bases. Germline loops: CDR1 SGHNT, CDR2 YYREEE (reference sequence). The V gene end was trimmed by 0 bases and the J gene end by 3 bases; junction bases not matched to a gene: 2. The CDR3 loop spans 14 amino acids. The CDR3 nucleotides are TGTGCCAGCAGCTTGGGACAGGGCCACTATGGCTACACCTTC. This translates into CASSLGQGHYGYTF.

This clone was detected only a few times. The chain carries TRBV4-2 and TRBJ2-5, with D perhaps TRBD1 (5 bases). The CDR3 consists of 13 residues. Trimming stripped 5 bases from V and 5 bases from J, with 12 bases between. The germline V gene encodes CDR1 LGHNA and CDR2 YNFKEQ. The chain's CDR3 is CASSERGEETQYF. CDR3 nucleotides: TGTGCCAGCAGCGAAAGGGGTGAGGAGACCCAGTACTTC.

The chain carries TRBV5-5 and TRBJ1-6; 11 bases align to TRBD1. The trim removed 4 bases at V and 3 bases at J, leaving 9 bases unmatched. This CDR3 contains 18 residues. Germline CDR1 is SGHKS and CDR2 is YYEKEE (reference sequence). CDR3 in amino acids: CASSRGQGGHGYNSPLHF. The CDR3 bases are TGTGCCAGCAGCCGGGGACAGGGGGGACACGGCTATAATTCACCCCTCCACTTT.